These T cell receptor beta chains were read from a single sample in a study of shared clonotypes between healthy human individuals. Only in-frame clones appear in the TCRdb table, and some are missing; sequencing was by immunoSEQ multiplex PCR. The sample consists of fewer than 600,000 clones, about four fifths of them appearing once. The sequenced sample was PBMCs. The receptors shown here come from a woman in her thirties or forties in good health. Some clones in this sample may be carry-over from other donors' samples. CDR3s include the opening cysteine and the closing phenylalanine or tryptophan. Each record gives: D gene, J gene, clone size, V gene, CDR3 DNA, CDR3 protein. The D gene is left open where the match is weak. Size is stated for part of the rows, as once, few or many counts, or as a class when the clone is expanded.

D: TRBD1; J: TRBJ1-2; size: -; V: TRBV6-6; DNA: TGTGCCAGCAGGTTGGGACAGGGGGGTGGCTACACCTTC; CDR3: CASRLGQGGGYTF
D: -; J: TRBJ1-2; size: -; V: TRBV11-2; DNA: TGTGCCAGCAGCTTCCACCAAGGGGGCTATGGCTACACCTTC; CDR3: CASSFHQGGYGYTF
D: -; J: TRBJ1-3; size: few; V: TRBV19; DNA: TGTGCCAGTAGTCCGACAGTCTCTGGAAACACCATATATTTT; CDR3: CASSPTVSGNTIYF
D: -; J: TRBJ2-5; size: -; V: TRBV27; DNA: TGTGCCAGCAGCACCCGACTAGAAGAGACCCAGTACTTC; CDR3: CASSTRLEETQYF
D: TRBD1; J: TRBJ1-6; size: -; V: TRBV19; DNA: TGTGCCAGTAGAGGGACAGGGGGAGCTTCACCCCTCCACTTT; CDR3: CASRGTGGASPLHF
D: -; J: TRBJ1-5; size: -; V: TRBV19; DNA: TGTGCCAGTACCACCAGGGGTCACCAGCCCCAGCATTTT; CDR3: CASTTRGHQPQHF
D: TRBD2; J: TRBJ2-1; size: -; V: TRBV27; DNA: TGTGCCAGCAGTCCCGGGACTAGCGGGAGAGGGAATGAGCAGTTCTTC; CDR3: CASSPGTSGRGNEQFF
D: -; J: TRBJ1-4; size: -; V: TRBV7-9; DNA: TGTGCCAGCAGCTTAGGGCCCAATAATGAAAAACTGTTTTTT; CDR3: CASSLGPNNEKLFF
D: -; J: TRBJ2-3; size: -; V: TRBV5-1; DNA: TGCGCCAGCAGTCAAGGGGACCCGGGCACAGATACGCAGTATTTT; CDR3: CASSQGDPGTDTQYF
D: -; J: TRBJ2-7; size: -; V: TRBV15; DNA: TGTGCCACCAGCAGTGCAGGGAGAGGGTCCTACGAGCAGTACTTC; CDR3: CATSSAGRGSYEQYF
D: -; J: TRBJ2-2; size: -; V: TRBV6-5; DNA: TGTGCCAGCACCCACCAAGCTACCGGGGAGCTGTTTTTT; CDR3: CASTHQATGELFF
D: -; J: TRBJ2-1; size: -; V: TRBV7-9; DNA: TGTGCCAGCAGTCCGACAGGCTCCTACAATGAGCAGTTCTTC; CDR3: CASSPTGSYNEQFF
D: TRBD1; J: TRBJ2-7; size: -; V: TRBV7-9; DNA: TGTGCCAGCAGCCCCCCGGGACAGGGGTACGAGCAGTACTTC; CDR3: CASSPPGQGYEQYF
D: -; J: TRBJ2-1; size: -; V: TRBV11-2; DNA: TGTGCCAGCAGCTTAGTTCAGAATAACAATGAGCAGTTCTTC; CDR3: CASSLVQNNNEQFF
D: TRBD1; J: TRBJ1-2; size: -; V: TRBV10-3; DNA: TGTGCCATCAGTGGACAGGGGGCAGCGGGCTACACCTTC; CDR3: CAISGQGAAGYTF
D: -; J: TRBJ2-1; size: few; V: TRBV4-1; DNA: TGCGCCAGCAGCCAAGTGTTGGGGGCGGTAGTCAATGAGCAGTTCTTC; CDR3: CASSQVLGAVVNEQFF
D: TRBD1; J: TRBJ1-1; size: -; V: TRBV18; DNA: TGTGCCAGCTCACCAAAGGGGGCAGGGACTGAAGCTTTCTTT; CDR3: CASSPKGAGTEAFF
D: TRBD1; J: TRBJ1-1; size: -; V: TRBV18; DNA: TGTGCCAGCTCACCACTGTCGGTCGGGACAGGGCCCTCTGAAGCTTTCTTT; CDR3: CASSPLSVGTGPSEAFF
D: TRBD1; J: TRBJ1-4; size: once; V: TRBV30; DNA: TGTGCCTGGAACCGGGACAGGGGTGAAAAACTGTTTTTT; CDR3: CAWNRDRGEKLFF
D: -; J: TRBJ1-2; size: few; V: TRBV6-1; DNA: TGTGCCAGCAGTGATGAGAACATGCGAAAGACCTATGGCTACACCTTC; CDR3: CASSDENMRKTYGYTF